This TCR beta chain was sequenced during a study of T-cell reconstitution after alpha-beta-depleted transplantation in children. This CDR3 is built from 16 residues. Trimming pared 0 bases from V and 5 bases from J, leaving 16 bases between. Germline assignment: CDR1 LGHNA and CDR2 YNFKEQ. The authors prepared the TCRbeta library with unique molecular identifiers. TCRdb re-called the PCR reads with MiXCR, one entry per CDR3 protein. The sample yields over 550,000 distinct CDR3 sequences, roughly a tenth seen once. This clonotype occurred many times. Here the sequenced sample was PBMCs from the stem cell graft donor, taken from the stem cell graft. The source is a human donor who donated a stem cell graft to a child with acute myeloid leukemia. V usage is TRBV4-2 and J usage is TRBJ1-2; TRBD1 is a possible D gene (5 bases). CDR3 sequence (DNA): TGTGCCAGCAGCCAAGATCCGGCAGGGTGGAGGTATGGCTACACCTTC. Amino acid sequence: CASSQDPAGWRYGYTF.